These T cell receptor beta chains were read from a single sample in a study of OX40 agonist ivuxolimab in advanced cancers. Some clones are missing from TCRdb's copy, which holds only in-frame ones; the method was immunoSEQ multiplex PCR. This sample has 80,000 or so clones; roughly nine tenths occur once, and the top ten carry approximately 8%. Sequencing used CD4+ or CD8+ T cells sorted from blood, obtained in a trial of the OX40 agonist ivuxolimab. All receptors come from an adult with an advanced solid tumor such as melanoma, head and neck, liver or kidney cancer. CDR3s include the opening cysteine and the closing phenylalanine or tryptophan. Fields, in order: V gene, J gene, D gene, clone size, CDR3 protein, CDR3 DNA. D genes are given only for firm matches. Part of the rows lack a size; the others show once, few, many or a class for expanded clones.

>TRBV18|TRBJ2-7|TRBD1|-
CASSSFSGTEDYEQYF
TGTGCCAGCTCATCTTTTTCCGGGACAGAAGACTACGAGCAGTACTTC
>TRBV5-1|TRBJ2-4|-|-
CASSLDIRSGINIQYF
TGCGCCAGCAGCTTGGATATACGTAGCGGTATAAACATTCAGTACTTC
>TRBV7-2|TRBJ2-1|-|-
CASSLVFIRRGDEQFF
TGTGCCAGCAGCTTAGTTTTTATCCGCCGTGGGGATGAGCAGTTCTTC
>TRBV2|TRBJ1-5|-|-
CASSGLTSSNQPQHF
TGTGCCAGCAGTGGGTTAACAAGTAGCAATCAGCCCCAGCATTTT
>TRBV29-1|TRBJ2-2|TRBD1|-
CSVRGQGNTGELFF
TGCAGCGTTAGGGGACAGGGCAACACCGGGGAGCTGTTTTTT
>TRBV28|TRBJ1-1|-|-
CASSFGAPVNTEAFF
TGTGCCAGCAGTTTCGGGGCCCCCGTGAACACTGAAGCTTTCTTT
>TRBV5-1|TRBJ1-6|TRBD1|-
CASSLEFLGTANSPLHF
TGCGCCAGCAGCTTGGAATTCTTAGGGACAGCTAATTCACCCCTCCACTTT
>TRBV18|TRBJ1-2|TRBD1|-
CASSPLDRQGGYTF
TGTGCCAGCTCACCACTGGACAGGCAGGGCGGCTACACCTTC
>TRBV28|TRBJ1-2|TRBD1|once
CASSFGGQGADYGYTF
TGTGCCAGCAGTTTTGGTGGACAGGGGGCTGATTATGGCTACACCTTC
>TRBV18|TRBJ1-5|TRBD1|few
CASSLQGDRNQPQHF
TGTGCCAGCTCATTACAGGGGGATAGGAATCAGCCCCAGCATTTT
>TRBV28|TRBJ2-7|TRBD2|-
CRTGRLAGGVEQYF
TGCCGGACAGGGCGACTAGCGGGGGGTGTCGAGCAGTACTTC
>TRBV28|TRBJ2-3|TRBD2|-
CASSLSSGGTDTQYF
TGTGCCAGCAGTTTAAGTAGCGGGGGGACAGATACGCAGTATTTT
>TRBV10-2|TRBJ1-2|-|-
CASSYALAGAGYGYTF
TGCGCCAGCAGTTATGCCTTAGCTGGGGCTGGCTATGGCTACACCTTC
>TRBV7-3|TRBJ2-1|-|-
CASSLERMAYNEQFF
TGTGCCAGCAGCTTAGAGAGGATGGCTTACAATGAGCAGTTCTTC
>TRBV4-3|TRBJ1-1|-|-
CASSGRQGSATEAFF
TGCGCCAGCAGCGGGAGACAAGGGTCCGCGACTGAAGCTTTCTTT
>TRBV6-1|TRBJ1-2|TRBD1|-
CASIKDRGSNGYTF
TGTGCCAGCATAAAGGACAGGGGAAGCAATGGCTACACCTTC
>TRBV6-5|TRBJ2-1|-|-
CASSGFGAGNEQFF
TGTGCCAGCAGTGGTTTCGGGGCGGGCAATGAGCAGTTCTTC
>TRBV7-2|TRBJ2-7|-|-
CASSLGPRTYEQYF
TGTGCCAGCAGCTTAGGTCCCAGGACCTACGAGCAGTACTTC
>TRBV6-5|TRBJ2-7|-|once
CASSQGSYEQYF
TGTGCCAGCAGCCAGGGCTCCTACGAGCAGTACTTC
>TRBV10-2|TRBJ2-7|-|-
CASKVAGGFWEEQYF
TGCGCCAGCAAGGTGGCAGGCGGTTTTTGGGAAGAGCAGTACTTC
>TRBV2|TRBJ1-2|TRBD1|-
CASRGQGWDYGYTF
TGTGCCAGCAGAGGACAGGGCTGGGACTATGGCTACACCTTC
>TRBV11-2|TRBJ2-1|TRBD1|once
CASSFGTGGYNEQFF
TGTGCCAGCAGCTTCGGGACAGGGGGGTACAATGAGCAGTTCTTC
>TRBV6-5|TRBJ2-7|TRBD1|-
CASSVAGTVEQYF
TGTGCCAGCAGTGTCGCTGGGACAGTCGAGCAGTACTTC
>TRBV6-1|TRBJ1-3|-|-
CASSDGAGNTIYF
TGTGCCAGCAGTGACGGAGCCGGTAACACCATATATTTT
>TRBV14|TRBJ1-4|TRBD1|-
CASSQKLPGTDEKLFF
TGTGCCAGCAGCCAAAAATTACCCGGGACAGATGAAAAACTGTTTTTT
>TRBV27|TRBJ2-7|-|few
CASSSQGSYEQYF
TGTGCCAGCAGTTCACAGGGTTCCTACGAGCAGTACTTC
>TRBV20-1|TRBJ2-3|-|-
CSDTGPDTQYF
TGCAGTGATACAGGGCCCGATACGCAGTATTTT
>TRBV5-1|TRBJ2-5|-|-
CATRGGDKGTQYF
TGCGCCACCCGTGGGGGCGATAAGGGGACCCAGTACTTC
>TRBV15|TRBJ1-1|TRBD1|-
CATSRDLAGTGGKAFF
TGTGCCACCAGCAGAGATCTAGCAGGAACAGGGGGTAAAGCTTTCTTT
>TRBV5-3|TRBJ1-5|-|-
CARSQTQVNSNQPQHF
TGTGCCAGAAGCCAGACGCAGGTTAATAGCAATCAGCCCCAGCATTTT
>TRBV2|TRBJ1-5|-|-
CASSEGANQPQHF
TGTGCCAGCAGTGAGGGGGCCAATCAGCCCCAGCATTTT
>TRBV5-4|TRBJ2-3|-|-
CASSFGGVSTDTQYF
TGTGCCAGCAGCTTCGGCGGGGTAAGCACAGATACGCAGTATTTT
>TRBV6-6|TRBJ1-3|-|-
CASSLDDGDTIYF
TGTGCCAGCAGTTTGGACGACGGGGACACCATATATTTT
>TRBV5-1|TRBJ2-5|-|-
CASSVLADTQYF
TGCGCCAGCAGCGTACTAGCCGACACCCAGTACTTC
>TRBV7-9|TRBJ2-7|TRBD1|-
CASSPNLGQMKSYEQYF
TGTGCCAGCAGCCCGAACTTGGGACAGATGAAGAGCTACGAGCAGTACTTC
>TRBV15|TRBJ2-7|TRBD1|-
CATSRDRGPYEQYF
TGTGCCACCAGCAGAGATAGGGGGCCCTACGAGCAGTACTTC
>TRBV7-3|TRBJ2-5|-|-
CASSPGRGYQETQYF
TGTGCCAGCAGCCCCGGCCGGGGGTACCAAGAGACCCAGTACTTC
>TRBV7-9|TRBJ1-1|-|-
CASSLSGNTEAFF
TGTGCCAGCAGCTTGTCAGGGAACACTGAAGCTTTCTTT
>TRBV6-1|TRBJ2-1|TRBD2|-
CASILAGGREQFF
TGTGCCAGCATACTAGCGGGGGGGCGTGAGCAGTTCTTC
>TRBV19|TRBJ2-1|-|-
CASSRDQTYNEQFF
TGTGCCAGCTCCCGGGACCAGACCTACAATGAGCAGTTCTTC